The T cell receptor beta chain described here comes from a study of blood T cell repertoires in COVID-19. CDR3 length: 15 amino acids. V lost 0 bases and J 5 bases, leaving 13 bases between the germline ends. Measured with immunoSEQ multiplex PCR; TCRdb has only the in-frame clones, and not every one. In the table there are around 280,000 clones, about 90% of which are singletons. The table lists this clone with a count of one. This TCR derives from a woman in her 30s with COVID-19, enrolled during active disease. The sequenced material came from peripheral blood. This sequence joins TRBV23-1 and TRBJ2-5; D is uncertain. TRBV23-1 is filed as an ORF, its function uncertain. The CDR3 loop reads CASSQSRLDDETQYF. CDR3 sequence (DNA): TGCGCCAGCAGTCAATCGCGGCTAGATGACGAGACCCAGTACTTC.